The clone carrying this T cell receptor beta chain was seen repeatedly, ten times or more. This entry belongs to a study of CD8+CD57+ T cells in acquired aplastic anemia. Germline CDR1 reads KGHDR; CDR2 reads SFDVKD. The CDR3 is 12 residues long. V lost 2 bases to trimming and J lost 4 bases, with 3 bases between them. The study profiled TCR beta VDJ and CDR3 using genomic DNA as template. One entry per CDR3 protein results from TCRdb running MiXCR on the reads. The data contain some 240,000 distinct CDR3 sequences, approximately 35% of them seen just once; the ten biggest clones take up 1.1%. This receptor was obtained from a human donor in good health, serving as a control. The specimen sequenced was sorted CD4+, CD8+, or CD8+CD57+ T cells (not recorded which) from PBMCs. This chain uses TRBV24-1 with TRBJ2-3; D is ambiguous. CDR3 loop: CATSDSPDTQYF. CDR3 in DNA: TGTGCCACCAGTGATTCCCCAGATACGCAGTATTTT.